The clone carrying this T cell receptor (beta chain) was observed many times. Its antigen is not identified. Germline lookup yields CDR1 SGHRS and CDR2 YFSETQ. CDR3 length: 19 amino acids. Losses at the gene ends were 4 bases for V and 0 bases for J; bases not matched to a gene: 9. These data come from a study of molecular identifiers for immune sequencing clone quantification. Broader study findings: Jurkat TCR RNA from one cell was spiked into approximately 930,000 naive cells, and it was reportedly detectable there.

Previously reported methods and listed TCR primers produced the bulk TCR libraries. TCRdb processed the PCR reads anew with MiXCR; each CDR3 protein has one entry. The data show under 650,000 distinct CDR3 sequences, 15% to 20% seen once. The clonotype was recovered from a human donor in good health. Some libraries in this study had Jurkat cell RNA spiked in. The material sequenced was naive CD8+ T cells from blood, with Jurkat cell RNA spiked in. The subset: FACS-sorted CD8+CD4-CCR7+CD45RA+ naive T cells. The chain links TRBV5-1 to TRBJ2-4; TRBD2 matches 14 bases. The CDR3 DNA reads as TGCGCCAGCAGCGGAACCGGGACTAGCGGGGGTCTAGCCAAAAACATTCAGTACTTC. Its translation is CASSGTGTSGGLAKNIQYF.